This T cell receptor beta chain is drawn from a study of liver allograft versus peripheral blood T cells. Overall study context: Intrahepatic T cell receptor repertoires from transplanted livers were compared against repertoires in recipients' peripheral blood. Points from the study as a whole: A difference was reportedly observed between T cell receptor repertoires inside liver allografts and those in peripheral blood.

About this clonotype itself: The target antigen is unknown.

From the reads, TCRdb called clonotypes with MiXCR, one entry per CDR3 protein. The profile shows 13,000 or so distinct CDR3 sequences, about 20% of them singletons. This CDR3 is built from 15 residues. CDR1 and CDR2 from the germline V gene are DFQATT and SNEGSKA (reference sequence). Trimming pared 0 bases from V and 6 bases from J, leaving 15 bases between. J is TRBJ1-5 and V is TRBV20-1; a possible D gene is TRBD1 (6 bases). The clonotype comes from a human patient who had a liver transplant. Some of these T cells may belong to the graft donor. CDR3 residues: CSARDPRGSGQPQHF. Here the CDR3 DNA reads TGCAGTGCTAGAGATCCCAGGGGTTCAGGTCAGCCCCAGCATTTT.